This T cell receptor beta chain came from a study of blood T cell repertoires in COVID-19. On the study more broadly: PBMCs, B-cell-depleted T cells, or T cells were the source of the cDNA or gDNA that made up the material.

The germline gives CDR1 SGHTA, CDR2 FQGNSA. V lost 0 bases to trimming and J lost 2 bases, with 11 bases between them. The CDR3 is made up of 15 amino acids. Repertoires were generated with immunoSEQ multiplex PCR, while TCRdb's copy carries only in-frame clones and drops some. The sample includes 190,000 or so clones, 85% to 90% seen only once; the top ten take about 0.58%. The clonotype was recovered from a man aged 50 to 60 with acute or convalescent COVID-19. The sequencing sample was made of peripheral blood. The gene calls are TRBV7-2 and TRBJ2-7; possibly TRBD2 for D (6 bases). The DNA of the CDR3 is TGTGCCAGCAGCTTAGCGGCTAGCGAGACCTACGAGCAGTACTTC. Residues: CASSLAASETYEQYF.